What follows are 23 T cell receptor beta chains derived from one specimen sequenced in a study of blood T cells in healthy people across ages. Next came a second PCR, run for about 6 to 12 cycles, which used a sample-barcoded 5' primer along with a J-beta primer mix. TCRdb reanalysed the 5' RACE reads using MiXCR and keeps one entry per CDR3 protein. The repertoire consists of roughly 1,000,000 distinct CDR3 sequences, with approximately 25% occurring once and the leading ten covering about 0.69%. This sample was also put to use in a study of T cells of mothers and their children.

The material sequenced was blood. Receptors were obtained from a girl aged 2-15 years in good health.

The chain uses TRBV20-1 and TRBJ2-1; D may be TRBD2 (6 bases). V dropped 2 bases and J dropped 0 bases, with 14 bases sitting between them. Germline values: CDR1 DFQATT, CDR2 SNEGSKA (reference sequence). The CDR3 contains 16 residues. The CDR3 DNA reads as TGCAGTGCTAGAAATAGCGGAAGTAGCTCCTACAATGAGCAGTTCTTC. Its protein is CSARNSGSSSYNEQFF.

J is TRBJ2-3 and V is TRBV20-1; D is tentatively TRBD1 or TRBD2 (6 bases each). This CDR3 contains 19 residues. V lost 0 bases to trimming and J lost 2 bases, with 24 bases between them. Germline V gene data show CDR1 as DFQATT and CDR2 as SNEGSKA (reference sequence). The CDR3 protein is CSARDSTLGGPGTTDTQYF. In nucleotides, the CDR3 is TGCAGTGCTAGAGATAGTACGTTAGGGGGGCCAGGTACCACAGATACGCAGTATTTT.

A few counts support this clonotype. The chain combines TRBV7-8 with TRBJ2-1; D is undetermined. Trimming shortened V by 5 bases and J by 9 bases, and 14 bases separated the two germline ends. This CDR3 is 13 amino acids long. Looked up from germline, CDR1 is SGHVS and CDR2 is FQNEAQ. This CDR3 reads CASSQLGWVEQFF. In nucleotides, the CDR3 is TGTGCCAGCAGCCAATTAGGTTGGGTTGAGCAGTTCTTC.

This clonotype has a handful of counts. The chain couples TRBV12-3 or TRBV12-4 to TRBJ2-2; D perhaps matches TRBD1 (5 bases). Deletions cut 3 bases from V and 7 bases from J, with 15 bases between. The CDR3 is 15 residues long. The CDR3 loop reads CASSFVDSWGGELFF. CDR3 DNA: TGTGCCAGCAGTTTTGTAGACAGCTGGGGCGGGGAGCTGTTTTTT.

V and J are TRBV6-4 and TRBJ2-5, with 7 bases lining up with TRBD2. The V gene's germline CDR1 is MRHNA and CDR2 SNTAGT. The CDR3 totals 14 residues. After removal of 4 bases from V and 11 bases from J, the junction contained 13 bases not matched to a gene. The CDR3: CASSGSWGGNEQYF. The CDR3 region has the DNA TGTGCCAGCAGTGGCTCGTGGGGGGGTAATGAGCAGTACTTC.

V and J are TRBV2 and TRBJ2-5; 10 bases match TRBD2. In germline, CDR1 is SNHLY, CDR2 FYNNEI. The junction had 7 bases not matched to a gene; V was cut back by 4 bases and J by 5 bases. This CDR3 contains 15 residues. The CDR3 region is CASSGEREGAETQYF. In DNA form, the CDR3 reads TGTGCCAGCAGTGGAGAGCGGGAGGGCGCGGAGACCCAGTACTTC.

In its sample, this clonotype was seen a few times. The chain uses TRBV29-1 and TRBJ2-1; D may be TRBD2 (6 bases). Per germline, CDR1 SQVTM and CDR2 ANQGSEA. The CDR3 length is 15 residues. Trimming shortened V by 4 bases and J by 5 bases, and 18 bases separated the two germline ends. This CDR3 is CSVGRLGVAHNEQFF. CDR3 in DNA: TGCAGCGTTGGACGACTAGGGGTGGCACACAATGAGCAGTTCTTC.

The chain joins TRBV6-2 or TRBV6-3 to TRBJ2-7, with D possibly matching TRBD2 (5 bases). V was cut by 2 bases and J by 3 bases, with 32 bases left in between. This CDR3 region has 21 residues. Germline values: CDR1 MNHEY, CDR2 SVGEGT. The CDR3: CASSYENQPLNERADFYEQYF. The CDR3 DNA is TGTGCCAGCAGTTACGAGAACCAACCACTTAATGAGAGGGCCGACTTCTACGAGCAGTACTTC.

The chain joins TRBV5-1 to TRBJ2-7; perhaps TRBD2 as D (5 bases). V lost 0 bases, J lost 3 bases, and 16 bases lay in between. This CDR3 region has 16 residues. Germline V gene data show CDR1 as SGHRS and CDR2 as YFSETQ. CDR3 bases: TGCGCCAGCAGCTTGGAGGGCCTAAGCGGCGGCTACGAGCAGTACTTC. This translates into CASSLEGLSGGYEQYF.

A few counts support this clonotype. The V gene is TRBV13, the J gene TRBJ2-5; 7 nucleotides align to TRBD1. Germline-derived CDR1 and CDR2 are PRHDT and FYEKMQ (reference sequence). This CDR3 is built from 15 residues. V lost 3 bases and J lost 5; bases outside the gene matches: 9. CDR3 DNA: TGTGCCAGCAGCTTTACAGGGGTGAAGCTGGAGACCCAGTACTTC. Encoded protein: CASSFTGVKLETQYF.

This clonotype has more than one count but fewer than ten. The gene calls are TRBV4-3 and TRBJ2-2; D possibly corresponds to TRBD2 (5 bases). Germline V gene sequence: CDR1 LGHNA, CDR2 YSLEER. V was trimmed by 10 bases and J by 8 bases, leaving 14 bases between them. The CDR3 covers 12 residues. The CDR3 DNA reads as TGCGCCACGGGGATGATAGGGGGGGAGCTGTTTTTT. This codes for CATGMIGGELFF.

The chain joins TRBV28 to TRBJ2-4, with TRBD1 identical over 7 bases. The germline CDR1 and CDR2 sequences are MDHEN and SYDVKM. The V segment lost 5 bases and the J segment 8 bases; nucleotides outside the gene matches: 9. CDR3 length: 14 amino acids. CDR3 sequence: CASSRRQGWDIQYF. The CDR3 DNA follows: TGTGCCAGCAGTCGACGACAGGGTTGGGACATTCAGTACTTC. The full variable domain, in which reference TRBV28 and TRBJ2-4 provide the parts outside the CDR3, is DVKVTQSSRYLVKRTGEKVFLECVQDMDHENMFWYRQDPGLGLRLIYFSYDVKMKEKGDIPEGYSVSREKKERFSLILESASTNQTSMYLCASSRRQGWDIQYFGAGTRLSVL.

This clonotype was picked up a small number of times. The genes are TRBV4-2 and TRBJ1-1; 8 bases agree with TRBD1. From germline, CDR1 is LGHNA and CDR2 YNFKEQ. The CDR3 loop spans 19 amino acids. V lost 4 bases to trimming and J lost 3 bases; unmatched junction nucleotides: 19. The CDR3 nucleotides are TGTGCCAGCAGCCCTCATCCTCGCCGACAGGGGCCGGTGGACACTGAAGCTTTCTTT. Its translation is CASSPHPRRQGPVDTEAFF.

Notes on this clonotype: The conserved final phenylalanine or tryptophan is absent from the CDR3, which likely points to a read error. This chain uses TRBV20-1 with TRBJ2-5; D unresolved. The closer fit of TRBJ2-1 to the DNA end suggests the J call may be wrong. Germline V CDR1 and CDR2: DFQATT, SNEGSKA (reference sequence). CDR3 length: 14 residues. CDR3 DNA: TGCAGTGCTAAGGGTACCCTGAATTACAATGAGCAGTTCCTC. Its protein is CSAKGTLNYNEQFL.

This clonotype was detected ten times or more. The chain is built from TRBV7-9 and TRBJ2-7; 7 positions match TRBD2. Germline V lookup: CDR1 SEHNR, CDR2 FQNEAQ (reference sequence). With 5 bases clipped from V and 1 base from J, the junction kept 2 bases outside the gene matches. The CDR3 covers 13 residues. CDR3 coding DNA: TGTGCCAGCAGCACGGGACTATCCTACGAGCAGTACTTC. It is translated as CASSTGLSYEQYF.

CDR3 sequence reads: CSVEGTAGTSGNTIYF. The CDR3 bases are TGCAGCGTTGAGGGGACGGCCGGGACCTCTGGAAACACCATATATTTT. V and J are TRBV29-1 and TRBJ1-3; perhaps TRBD1 as D (5 bases). The V and J ends lost 3 bases and 0 bases respectively, with 15 bases between them. Germline loops: CDR1 SQVTM, CDR2 ANQGSEA. CDR3 length equals 16 residues.

There are many counts of this clonotype. The chain is built from TRBV11-2 and TRBJ1-3; 8 nucleotides line up with TRBD1. This CDR3 has 15 residues. V shed 5 bases, J shed 1 base, and the junction held 4 bases outside the gene matches. The germline gives CDR1 SGHAT, CDR2 FQNNGV. This CDR3 reads CASSLGTGSGNTIYF. The CDR3 nucleotides are TGTGCCAGCAGCCTCGGGACAGGATCTGGAAACACCATATATTTT.

The J gene is TRBJ2-1, the V gene TRBV13, with D possibly being TRBD1 or TRBD2 (5 bases each). With 2 bases removed from V and 4 bases from J, the gap between germline ends came to 15 bases. The CDR3 length is 16 residues. Germline CDR1 is PRHDT and CDR2 is FYEKMQ (reference sequence). DNA of the CDR3: TGTGCCAGCAGCTTATTCCGGGACGGAATATACAATGAGCAGTTCTTC. Its protein is CASSLFRDGIYNEQFF. The variable domain in full, with the rest retrieved from reference TRBV13 and TRBJ2-1, is AAGVIQSPRHLIKEKRETATLKCYPIPRHDTVYWYQQGPGQDPQFLISFYEKMQSDKGSIPDRFSAQQFSDYHSELNMSSLELGDSALYFCASSLFRDGIYNEQFFGPGTRLTVL.

In the case of this clonotype: Relative to the germline gene, one junction end is altered; a read error may explain this. The gene calls are TRBV7-2 and TRBJ2-5; possible D gene TRBD2, 5 bases. This CDR3 has 14 residues. From germline, CDR1 is SGHTA and CDR2 FQGNSA. As DNA, the CDR3 is TGTGCCAGCAGCTTAAGCGGACGCGCGAAGACCCCGTACTTC. Translation: CASSLSGRAKTPYF.

The gene calls are TRBV5-1 and TRBJ1-1; no reliable D call. The V and J ends lost 4 bases and 1 base respectively, with 8 bases between them. CDR1 is SGHRS, CDR2 YFSETQ, per germline. This CDR3 spans 13 amino acids. The CDR3 protein is CASSTDGNTEAFF. CDR3 bases: TGCGCCAGCAGCACGGACGGGAACACTGAAGCTTTCTTT. Based on the CDR3 plus reference TRBV5-1 and TRBJ1-1, the full variable domain is KAGVTQTPRYLIKTRGQQVTLSCSPISGHRSVSWYQQTPGQGLQFLFEYFSETQRNKGNFPGRFSGRQFSNSRSEMNVSTLELGDSALYLCASSTDGNTEAFFGQGTRLTVV.

This clonotype has at least ten counts. This chain connects TRBV9 to TRBJ2-5; 11 positions match TRBD1. This CDR3 spans 14 amino acids. J was trimmed by 5 bases and V by 0 bases; bases with no gene match: 0. From germline, CDR1 is SGDLS and CDR2 YYNGEE. The chain's CDR3 is CASSVGDRGETQYF. The CDR3 nucleotides read TGTGCCAGCAGCGTAGGGGACAGGGGGGAGACCCAGTACTTC.

V usage is TRBV28 and J usage is TRBJ2-5, with D hard to call. The germline V gene encodes CDR1 MDHEN and CDR2 SYDVKM. The CDR3 contains 17 residues. V was shortened by 5 bases and J by 2 bases, with 21 bases between the two germline ends. The DNA for the CDR3 is TGTGCCAGCAGTAATGACTTGATTTCCAGTTCGCAAGAGACCCAGTACTTC. It translates to CASSNDLISSSQETQYF.

This chain uses TRBV12-5 with TRBJ2-2; D is perhaps TRBD1 (5 bases). The CDR3 is 15 amino acids. In germline, CDR1 is LGHNT, CDR2 FRNRAP. Trimming shortened V by 2 bases and J by 2 bases, and 9 bases separated the two germline ends. The CDR3 reads CASGLMTANTGELFF. The CDR3 nucleotides are TGTGCTAGTGGTTTGATGACAGCTAACACCGGGGAGCTGTTTTTT.